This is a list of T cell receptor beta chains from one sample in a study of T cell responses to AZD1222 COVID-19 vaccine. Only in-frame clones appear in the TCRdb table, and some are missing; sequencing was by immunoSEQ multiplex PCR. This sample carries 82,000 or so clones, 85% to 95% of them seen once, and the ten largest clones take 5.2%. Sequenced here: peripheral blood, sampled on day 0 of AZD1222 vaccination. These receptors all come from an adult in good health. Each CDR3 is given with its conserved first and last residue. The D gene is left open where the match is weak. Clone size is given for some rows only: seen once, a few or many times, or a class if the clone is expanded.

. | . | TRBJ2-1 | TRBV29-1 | CSVLPGLQDNEQFF | TGCAGCGTCCTTCCGGGACTTCAGGACAATGAGCAGTTCTTC
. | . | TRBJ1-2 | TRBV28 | CASSRPASMGYTF | TGTGCCAGCAGTCGACCGGCAAGTATGGGCTACACCTTC
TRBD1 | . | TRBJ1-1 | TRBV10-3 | CAIGGPGTGESGTEAFF | TGTGCCATCGGGGGCCCCGGGACAGGGGAATCGGGAACTGAAGCTTTCTTT
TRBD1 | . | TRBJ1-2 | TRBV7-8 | CASSPESGQGAIGYTF | TGTGCCAGCAGCCCTGAATCCGGACAGGGGGCGATTGGCTACACCTTC
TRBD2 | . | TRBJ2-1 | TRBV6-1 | CASSEERRRLAGLNEQFF | TGTGCCAGCAGTGAAGAGCGGCGGAGACTAGCGGGTCTCAATGAGCAGTTCTTC
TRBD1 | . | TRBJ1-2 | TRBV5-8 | CASSLGRGQGYGYTF | TGTGCCAGCAGCTTGGGCCGTGGACAGGGCTATGGCTACACCTTC
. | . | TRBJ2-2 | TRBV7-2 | CASSSNANTGELFF | TGTGCCAGCAGCTCGAACGCGAACACCGGGGAGCTGTTTTTT
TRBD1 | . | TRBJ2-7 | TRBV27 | CASSLLGTGYSYEQYF | TGTGCCAGCAGTTTATTGGGGACAGGCTATTCCTACGAGCAGTACTTC
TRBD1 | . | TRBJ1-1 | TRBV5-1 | CASSLRTGADTEAFF | TGCGCCAGCAGCTTAAGGACAGGGGCAGACACTGAAGCTTTCTTT
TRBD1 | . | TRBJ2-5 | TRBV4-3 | CASSPSFTRQGLETQYF | TGCGCCAGCAGCCCTTCTTTTACCAGACAGGGGCTGGAGACCCAGTACTTC
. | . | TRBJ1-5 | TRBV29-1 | CSVAQGNQPQHF | TGCAGCGTTGCCCAGGGAAATCAGCCCCAGCATTTT
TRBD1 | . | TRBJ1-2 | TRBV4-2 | CASSQEGQFYGYTF | TGTGCCAGCAGCCAAGAGGGACAGTTCTATGGCTACACCTTC
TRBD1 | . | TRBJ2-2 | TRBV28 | CASSIGTGVAGELFF | TGTGCCAGCAGTATCGGGACAGGGGTTGCCGGGGAGCTGTTTTTT
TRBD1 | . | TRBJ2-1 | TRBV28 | CASSSQPGQGAGNEQFF | TGTGCCAGCAGTTCCCAACCGGGACAGGGGGCAGGCAATGAGCAGTTCTTC
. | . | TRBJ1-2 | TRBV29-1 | CSVEDDKYGYTF | TGCAGCGTTGAAGATGACAAGTATGGCTACACCTTC
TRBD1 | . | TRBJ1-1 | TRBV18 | CASSIGTGRDTEAFF | TGTGCCAGCTCAATAGGGACAGGGAGGGACACTGAAGCTTTCTTT
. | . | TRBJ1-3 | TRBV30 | CAWSVWGNTIYF | TGTGCCTGGAGTGTATGGGGAAACACCATATATTTT
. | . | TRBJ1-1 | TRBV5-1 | CASRGETEAFF | TGCGCCAGCAGAGGGGAAACTGAAGCTTTCTTT
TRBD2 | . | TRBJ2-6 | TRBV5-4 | CASSLGLAGDGANVLTF | TGTGCCAGCAGCTTGGGGCTAGCGGGGGATGGGGCCAACGTCCTGACTTTC
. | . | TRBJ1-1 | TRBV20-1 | CSASGRLYTEAFF | TGCAGTGCTAGTGGAAGGCTGTACACTGAAGCTTTCTTT
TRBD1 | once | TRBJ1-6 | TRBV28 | CASRSPGGKINSPLHF | TGTGCCAGCAGGTCCCCAGGGGGCAAAATTAATTCACCCCTCCACTTT
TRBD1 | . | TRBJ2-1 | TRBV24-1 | CATSDLGTGGNEQFF | TGTGCCACCAGTGATTTGGGGACAGGGGGCAATGAGCAGTTCTTC
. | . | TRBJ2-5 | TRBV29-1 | CSVEGGIARGRVETQYF | TGCAGCGTTGAAGGGGGCATAGCGAGGGGCCGGGTGGAGACCCAGTACTTC
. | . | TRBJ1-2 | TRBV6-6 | CASSRLNYGYTF | TGTGCCAGCAGCCGTCTGAACTATGGCTACACCTTC
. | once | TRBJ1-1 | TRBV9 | CASSVAGGIEAFF | TGTGCCAGCAGCGTAGCGGGAGGCATTGAAGCTTTCTTT
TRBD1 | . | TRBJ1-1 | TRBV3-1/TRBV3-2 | CASSQVKPGQGTKRWENTEAFF | TGTGCCAGCAGCCAAGTAAAACCGGGACAGGGGACAAAACGATGGGAGAACACTGAAGCTTTCTTT
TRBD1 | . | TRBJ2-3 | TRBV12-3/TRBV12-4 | CASSPSGDSAQYF | TGTGCCAGCAGTCCCTCAGGGGACAGTGCGCAGTATTTT
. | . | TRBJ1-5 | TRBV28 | CASSLGSNQPQHF | TGTGCCAGCAGTTTGGGCAGCAATCAGCCCCAGCATTTT
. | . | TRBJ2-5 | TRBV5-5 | CASSLAPDQETQYF | TGTGCCAGCAGCTTGGCCCCGGATCAAGAGACCCAGTACTTC
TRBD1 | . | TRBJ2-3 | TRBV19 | CASRNRGAADTQYF | TGTGCCAGTAGAAACAGGGGTGCGGCAGATACGCAGTATTTT
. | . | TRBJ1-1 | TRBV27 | CASSLVGSRSGATPRNTEAFF | TGTGCCAGCAGTCTCGTGGGGTCGCGCTCGGGGGCGACCCCGAGGAACACTGAAGCTTTCTTT
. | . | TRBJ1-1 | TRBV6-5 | CASLQVNTEAFF | TGTGCCAGCCTACAGGTGAACACTGAAGCTTTCTTT
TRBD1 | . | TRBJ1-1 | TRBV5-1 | CASSTIQFGTANTEAFF | TGCGCCAGCAGCACAATCCAATTTGGGACAGCGAACACTGAAGCTTTCTTT
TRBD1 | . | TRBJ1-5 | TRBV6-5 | CASRKDRGFNQPQHF | TGTGCCAGCAGAAAGGACAGGGGCTTCAATCAGCCCCAGCATTTT
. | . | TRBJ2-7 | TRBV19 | CASSIEGGFVYEQYF | TGTGCCAGTAGTATAGAAGGGGGGTTTGTTTACGAGCAGTACTTC
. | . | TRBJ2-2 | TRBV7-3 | CASREGGAYTGELFF | TGTGCCAGCAGAGAAGGCGGGGCCTACACCGGGGAGCTGTTTTTT
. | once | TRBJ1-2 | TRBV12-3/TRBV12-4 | CASSFSGDYGYTF | TGTGCCAGCAGTTTTTCAGGGGACTATGGCTACACCTTC
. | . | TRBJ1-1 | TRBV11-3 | CASSLDGVGNTEAFF | TGTGCCAGCAGCTTAGATGGGGTGGGGAACACTGAAGCTTTCTTT
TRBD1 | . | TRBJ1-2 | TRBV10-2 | CASSEQGIRGYTF | TGCGCCAGCAGTGAACAGGGGATAAGAGGCTACACCTTC
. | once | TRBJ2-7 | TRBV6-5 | CASSYSDGYEQYF | TGTGCCAGCAGTTACTCCGATGGCTACGAGCAGTACTTC
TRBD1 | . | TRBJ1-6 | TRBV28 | CASSPLDRDDSPLHF | TGTGCCAGCAGTCCCCTCGACAGGGATGATTCACCCCTCCACTTT
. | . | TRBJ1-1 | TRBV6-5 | CASSYSDSAEAFF | TGTGCCAGCAGTTACTCGGACTCGGCTGAAGCTTTCTTT
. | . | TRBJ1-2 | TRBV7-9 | CASRFTGSDTYGYTF | TGTGCCAGCAGATTTACGGGGAGCGATACCTATGGCTACACCTTC
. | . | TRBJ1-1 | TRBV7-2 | CASSLRRDSEAFF | TGTGCCAGCAGCCTCAGACGCGACAGTGAAGCTTTCTTT
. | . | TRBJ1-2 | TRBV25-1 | CASSELDRLGGYTF | TGTGCCAGCAGTGAATTAGACAGGTTGGGGGGCTACACCTTC
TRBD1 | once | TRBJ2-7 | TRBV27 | CASSRDRGRYEQYF | TGTGCCAGCAGCCGGGACAGGGGGCGGTACGAGCAGTACTTC
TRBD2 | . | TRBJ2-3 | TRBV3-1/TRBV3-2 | CASRRTSGDVDTQYF | TGTGCCAGCAGAAGGACTAGCGGGGATGTGGATACGCAGTATTTT
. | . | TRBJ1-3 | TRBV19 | CASRPVGNTIYF | TGTGCCAGTAGACCCGTGGGAAACACCATATATTTT
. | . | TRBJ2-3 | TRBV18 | CASSPTADTQYF | TGTGCCAGCTCACCAACGGCAGATACGCAGTATTTT
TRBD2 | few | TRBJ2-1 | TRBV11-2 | CASSPFWGTSGFNEQFF | TGTGCCAGCAGTCCGTTTTGGGGGACTAGCGGCTTCAATGAGCAGTTCTTC
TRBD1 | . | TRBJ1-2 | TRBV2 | CASSTGQVRGYTF | TGTGCCAGCAGCACGGGACAGGTGAGGGGCTACACCTTC
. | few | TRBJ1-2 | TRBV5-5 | CASNGDYGYTF | TGTGCCAGCAACGGGGATTATGGCTACACCTTC
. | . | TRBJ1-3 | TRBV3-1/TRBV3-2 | CASSQDRTSGNTIYF | TGTGCCAGCAGCCAAGACAGGACCTCTGGAAACACCATATATTTT